A single T cell receptor beta chain is shown here with its context. This sample stems from a study of blood T cell repertoires in COVID-19. Study background: Acute-phase and convalescent COVID-19 samples originated in the United States, Italy and Spain. Sample material is recorded as cDNA or gDNA derived from T cells, B-cell-depleted T cells, or PBMCs.

V lost 0 bases to trimming and J lost 4 bases, with 12 bases between them. Germline V gene lookup returns CDR1 SQVTM and CDR2 ANQGSEA. The CDR3 runs to 14 residues. Per the study methods: Amplification of reference gene primers provided the estimated nucleated cell counts. Here immunoSEQ multiplex PCR was the method, and the copy in TCRdb shows in-frame clones only, minus some. From that table come the V and J calls and clone size; the DNA was used to work out D and trimming. The sample lists some 350,000 clones; roughly 90% were seen once. The chain links TRBV29-1 to TRBJ1-2, with D uncertain. The source is a woman between 65 and 79 years old with COVID-19, enrolled during active disease. The specimen was peripheral blood. In DNA, the CDR3 is TGCAGCGTTGAAGATCGAGGAAGTAGCTATGGCTACACCTTC. This encodes CSVEDRGSSYGYTF.